The rows below give T cell receptor beta chains drawn from one sample of a study of blood T cell repertoires in COVID-19. TCRdb's copy holds only in-frame clones and misses some; the assay was immunoSEQ multiplex PCR. The data contain fewer than 350,000 clones, around 90% of them singletons. Sequencing was carried out using PBMCs or T cells enriched from blood (not recorded which). These receptors originate from a woman aged 40 to 50 who had recovered from COVID-19. CDR3s include the opening cysteine and the closing phenylalanine or tryptophan. Each record gives: D gene, clone size, J gene, V gene, CDR3 length, CDR3 protein, CDR3 DNA. D genes are given only for firm matches. The size of a clone is reported for some rows only, either as once, few or many, or as a class for expanded clones.

TRBD2 | once | TRBJ2-1 | TRBV5-1 | 17 | CASSFQRQRGGLNEQFF | TGCGCCAGCAGCTTCCAAAGACAGCGGGGGGGCCTCAATGAGCAGTTCTTC
- | once | TRBJ2-7 | TRBV30 | 16 | CAWGPKGNKGAYEQYF | TGTGCCTGGGGTCCCAAAGGAAATAAGGGGGCCTACGAGCAGTACTTC
- | few | TRBJ2-7 | TRBV6-5 | 15 | CASRPRQENYYEQYF | TGTGCCAGCAGGCCACGCCAGGAAAATTACTACGAGCAGTACTTC
- | - | TRBJ2-1 | TRBV5-1 | 15 | CASSLDGISYNEQFF | TGCGCCAGCAGCTTGGACGGGATCTCCTACAATGAGCAGTTCTTC
TRBD2 | - | TRBJ2-7 | TRBV7-6 | 15 | CASSSTGTRPYEQYF | TGTGCCAGCAGCTCTACCGGGACTAGACCCTACGAGCAGTACTTC
TRBD1 | - | TRBJ1-1 | TRBV10-3 | 15 | CAISESGQGGTEAFF | TGTGCCATCAGTGAGTCGGGACAGGGCGGCACTGAAGCTTTCTTT
TRBD1 | - | TRBJ1-5 | TRBV30 | 14 | CAWSPGQGDQPQHF | TGTGCCTGGAGTCCGGGACAGGGGGATCAGCCCCAGCATTTT
TRBD1 | - | TRBJ1-2 | TRBV24-1 | 14 | CATSDPGQNYGYTF | TGTGCCACCAGTGACCCGGGACAGAACTATGGCTACACCTTC
- | - | TRBJ1-5 | TRBV7-3 | 13 | CASSVDRNQPQHF | TGTGCCAGCAGCGTGGACAGAAATCAGCCCCAGCATTTT
- | once | TRBJ1-1 | TRBV30 | 16 | CAWSSSPTAMNTEAFF | TGTGCCTGGAGTTCTTCCCCGACAGCAATGAACACTGAAGCTTTCTTT
TRBD1 | - | TRBJ1-2 | TRBV7-2 | 15 | CASSPGTGWDYGYTF | TGTGCCAGCAGCCCAGGGACAGGGTGGGACTATGGCTACACCTTC
- | - | TRBJ2-2 | TRBV6-5 | 14 | CASSYGGATGELFF | TGTGCCAGCAGTTACGGGGGGGCCACCGGGGAGCTGTTTTTT
TRBD1 | - | TRBJ1-6 | TRBV14 | 18 | CASSARTFAGQGDSPLHF | TGTGCCAGCAGCGCAAGGACTTTTGCGGGACAGGGAGATTCACCCCTCCACTTT
TRBD1 | few | TRBJ1-6 | TRBV5-1 | 16 | CASSLQGTHYNSPLHF | TGCGCCAGCAGCTTACAGGGGACTCATTATAATTCACCCCTCCACTTT
- | once | TRBJ1-4 | TRBV7-2 | 14 | CASSLSRVDEKLFF | TGTGCCAGCAGCTTGTCCAGGGTTGATGAAAAACTGTTTTTT
- | - | TRBJ1-6 | TRBV7-2 | 15 | CASSPSPRGNSPLHF | TGTGCCAGCAGTCCCTCGCCCAGGGGTAATTCACCCCTCCACTTT
- | - | TRBJ2-5 | TRBV7-8 | 14 | CASSGQKYRETQYF | TGTGCCAGCAGCGGACAGAAGTACCGGGAGACCCAGTACTTC
- | - | TRBJ2-5 | TRBV5-1 | 15 | CASRGSVAAQETQYF | TGCGCCAGCAGAGGGTCGGTAGCGGCCCAAGAGACCCAGTACTTC
TRBD1 | - | TRBJ1-1 | TRBV3-1/TRBV3-2 | 17 | CASSQVSGQGSFTEAFF | TGTGCCAGCAGCCAAGTCTCCGGACAGGGATCATTCACTGAAGCTTTCTTT
- | - | TRBJ1-1 | TRBV7-8 | 14 | CASTLRRLGTEAFF | TGTGCCAGCACCTTAAGGCGGTTGGGCACTGAAGCTTTCTTT
TRBD1 | few | TRBJ2-7 | TRBV7-9 | 16 | CASSPQTGRFTYEQYF | TGTGCCAGCAGCCCCCAGACAGGGCGCTTTACCTACGAGCAGTACTTC
- | - | TRBJ1-2 | TRBV2 | 12 | CASRRVGYGYTF | TGTGCCAGCCGCCGGGTTGGATATGGCTACACCTTC
TRBD1 | - | TRBJ1-1 | TRBV2 | 16 | CASRKQGNQMNTEAFF | TGTGCCAGCAGGAAACAGGGGAACCAAATGAACACTGAAGCTTTCTTT
- | - | TRBJ2-1 | TRBV3-1/TRBV3-2 | 15 | CASSQAVLTYNEQFF | TGTGCCAGCAGCCAAGCGGTTTTGACCTACAATGAGCAGTTCTTC
TRBD2 | - | TRBJ2-7 | TRBV18 | 18 | CASSPPGTSGRESTEQYF | TGTGCCAGCTCACCACCTGGGACTAGCGGGAGGGAGTCTACCGAGCAGTACTTC
- | - | TRBJ2-2 | TRBV7-9 | 15 | CASSPTETPTGELFF | TGTGCCAGCAGTCCTACGGAGACCCCGACCGGGGAGCTGTTTTTT
- | few | TRBJ1-2 | TRBV18 | 14 | CASSPTGGRNGYTF | TGTGCCAGCTCACCCACGGGGGGGAGGAATGGCTACACCTTC
TRBD2 | - | TRBJ2-4 | TRBV7-9 | 15 | CASSPPSTSGAIQYF | TGTGCCAGCAGCCCCCCTTCGACTAGCGGGGCGATTCAGTACTTC
TRBD1 | - | TRBJ1-2 | TRBV7-9 | 13 | CASSFFEGGGYTF | TGTGCCAGCAGCTTTTTTGAAGGGGGCGGCTACACCTTC
- | few | TRBJ1-2 | TRBV27 | 14 | CASSAAGPNYGYTF | TGTGCCAGCAGTGCCGCAGGGCCCAACTATGGCTACACCTTC
- | - | TRBJ1-4 | TRBV25-1 | 16 | CASSEIGVGSREKLFF | TGTGCCAGCAGTGAAATCGGGGTGGGGTCACGCGAAAAACTGTTTTTT
- | - | TRBJ1-2 | TRBV18 | 18 | CASSRTGTIVNANYGYTF | TGTGCCAGCTCACGTACCGGGACAATTGTGAATGCTAACTATGGCTACACCTTC
- | - | TRBJ1-2 | TRBV24-1 | 14 | CATSGQGSLYGYTF | TGTGCCACCAGTGGTCAGGGCTCTCTCTATGGCTACACCTTC
TRBD1 | - | TRBJ2-5 | TRBV18 | 14 | CASSPIQGGETQYF | TGTGCCAGCTCACCAATACAGGGGGGAGAGACCCAGTACTTC
TRBD2 | - | TRBJ2-3 | TRBV24-1 | 16 | CATSESGGALTDTQYF | TGTGCCACCAGTGAGAGCGGGGGGGCCTTGACAGATACGCAGTATTTT
TRBD1 | - | TRBJ1-2 | TRBV2 | 12 | CASTPDRGGYTF | TGTGCCAGCACCCCGGACAGGGGTGGCTACACCTTC
- | - | TRBJ1-6 | TRBV5-1 | 16 | CASSLAVGAGNSPLHF | TGCGCCAGCAGCTTGGCCGTGGGGGCAGGTAATTCACCCCTCCACTTT
- | - | TRBJ2-1 | TRBV2 | 13 | CASSESTGNEQFF | TGTGCCAGCAGTGAATCAACAGGGAATGAGCAGTTCTTC
TRBD1 | - | TRBJ2-2 | TRBV5-1 | 17 | CASSSTGTASPAGELFF | TGCGCCAGCAGCTCGACCGGGACAGCAAGTCCTGCCGGGGAGCTGTTTTTT
TRBD1 | - | TRBJ1-2 | TRBV2 | 14 | CASSAGTGNYGYTF | TGTGCCAGCAGCGCCGGGACAGGGAACTATGGCTACACCTTC
TRBD2 | - | TRBJ2-1 | TRBV5-4 | 17 | CASSLGGGLARHNEQFF | TGTGCCAGCAGCCTGGGCGGGGGACTAGCTCGCCACAATGAGCAGTTCTTC
- | - | TRBJ1-6 | TRBV9 | 17 | CASSELAGSSYNSPLHF | TGTGCCAGCAGCGAGCTGGCAGGAAGCTCCTATAATTCACCCCTCCACTTT
TRBD2 | - | TRBJ2-3 | TRBV10-1 | 16 | CASSDGLGNSGNTQYF | TGCGCCAGCAGTGACGGACTAGGAAATTCTGGGAATACGCAGTATTTT
- | - | TRBJ1-6 | TRBV2 | 13 | CASSGTDNSPLHF | TGTGCCAGCAGTGGAACAGATAATTCACCCCTCCACTTT
- | few | TRBJ1-2 | TRBV11-2 | 12 | CASSLGPGGYTF | TGTGCCAGCAGCTTAGGCCCAGGGGGCTACACCTTC
TRBD2 | - | TRBJ2-2 | TRBV3-1/TRBV3-2 | 17 | CASSQYGTSGSTGELFF | TGTGCCAGCAGCCAGTATGGGACTAGCGGGAGCACCGGGGAGCTGTTTTTT
TRBD1 | few | TRBJ2-1 | TRBV9 | 16 | CASSPRGTGSYNEQFF | TGTGCCAGCAGCCCCCGAGGGACAGGGTCCTACAATGAGCAGTTCTTC
- | - | TRBJ2-3 | TRBV27 | 13 | CASRAVGLDTQYF | TGTGCCAGCAGGGCCGTGGGCCTGGATACGCAGTATTTT
TRBD1 | - | TRBJ1-3 | TRBV10-1 | 15 | CASSESRGPGNTIYF | TGCGCCAGCAGTGAGTCCAGGGGGCCAGGAAACACCATATATTTT